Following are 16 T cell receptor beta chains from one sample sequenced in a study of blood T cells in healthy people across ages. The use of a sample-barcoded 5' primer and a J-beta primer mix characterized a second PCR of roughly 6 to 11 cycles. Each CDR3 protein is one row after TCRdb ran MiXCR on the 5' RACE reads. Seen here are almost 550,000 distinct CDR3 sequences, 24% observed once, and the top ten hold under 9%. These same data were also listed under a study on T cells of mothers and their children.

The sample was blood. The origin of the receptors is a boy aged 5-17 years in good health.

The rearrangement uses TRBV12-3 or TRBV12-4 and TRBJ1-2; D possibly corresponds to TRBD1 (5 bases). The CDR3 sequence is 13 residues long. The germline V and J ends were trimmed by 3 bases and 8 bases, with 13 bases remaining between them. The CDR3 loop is CASSFGGLRGYTF. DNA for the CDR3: TGTGCCAGCAGTTTCGGGGGATTGAGGGGCTACACCTTC.

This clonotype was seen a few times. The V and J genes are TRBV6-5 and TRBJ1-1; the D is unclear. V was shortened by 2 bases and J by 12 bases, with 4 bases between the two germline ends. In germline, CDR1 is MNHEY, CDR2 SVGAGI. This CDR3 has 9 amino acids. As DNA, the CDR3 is TGTGCCAGCAGTTACCCACCTTTCTTT. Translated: CASSYPPFF.

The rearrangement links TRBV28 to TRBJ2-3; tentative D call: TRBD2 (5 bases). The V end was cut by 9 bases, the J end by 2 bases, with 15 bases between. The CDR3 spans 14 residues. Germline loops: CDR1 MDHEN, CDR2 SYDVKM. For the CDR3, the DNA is TGTGCCAGTATGGAGTTGAGGGCCACAGATACGCAGTATTTT. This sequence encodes CASMELRATDTQYF. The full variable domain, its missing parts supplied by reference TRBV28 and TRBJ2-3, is DVKVTQSSRYLVKRTGEKVFLECVQDMDHENMFWYRQDPGLGLRLIYFSYDVKMKEKGDIPEGYSVSREKKERFSLILESASTNQTSMYLCASMELRATDTQYFGPGTRLTVL.

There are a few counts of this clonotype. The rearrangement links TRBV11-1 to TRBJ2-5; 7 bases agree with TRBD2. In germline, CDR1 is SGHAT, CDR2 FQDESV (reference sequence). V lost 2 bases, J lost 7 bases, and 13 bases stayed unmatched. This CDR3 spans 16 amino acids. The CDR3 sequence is CASSLTSGGRGATQYF. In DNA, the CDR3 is TGTGCCAGCAGCTTAACTTCGGGGGGTCGGGGTGCGACCCAGTACTTC.

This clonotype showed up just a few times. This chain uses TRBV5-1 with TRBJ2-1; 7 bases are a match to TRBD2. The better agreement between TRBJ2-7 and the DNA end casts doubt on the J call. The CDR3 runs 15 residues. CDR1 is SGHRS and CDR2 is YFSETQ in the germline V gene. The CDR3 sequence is CASSYGDYYSYEQYF. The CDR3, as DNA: TGCGCCAGCAGCTACGGGGACTACTACTCCTACGAGCAGTACTTC.

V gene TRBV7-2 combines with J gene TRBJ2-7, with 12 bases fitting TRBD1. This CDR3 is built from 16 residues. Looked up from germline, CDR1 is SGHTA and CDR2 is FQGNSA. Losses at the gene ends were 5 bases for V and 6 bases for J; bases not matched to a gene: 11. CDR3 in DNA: TGTGCCAGCAGCGCCACCGGGACAGGGGGCGCCTTCGAGCAGTACTTC. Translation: CASSATGTGGAFEQYF. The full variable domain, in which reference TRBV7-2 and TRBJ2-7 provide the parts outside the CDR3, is GAGVSQSPSNKVTEKGKDVELRCDPISGHTALYWYRQSLGQGLEFLIYFQGNSAPDKSGLPSDRFSAERTGGSVSTLTIQRTQQEDSAVYLCASSATGTGGAFEQYFGPGTRLTVT.

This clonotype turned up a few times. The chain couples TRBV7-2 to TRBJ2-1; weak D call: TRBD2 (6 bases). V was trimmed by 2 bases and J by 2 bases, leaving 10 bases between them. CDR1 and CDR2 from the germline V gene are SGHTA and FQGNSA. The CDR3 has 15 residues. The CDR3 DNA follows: TGTGCCAGCAGCTTAAGGCGGGACGCCTACAATGAGCAGTTCTTC. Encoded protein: CASSLRRDAYNEQFF.

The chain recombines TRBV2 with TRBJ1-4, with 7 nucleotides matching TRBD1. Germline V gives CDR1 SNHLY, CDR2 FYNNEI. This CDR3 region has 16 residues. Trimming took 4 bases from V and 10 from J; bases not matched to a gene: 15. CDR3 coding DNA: TGTGCCAGCAGTGTCTCATGGGAAGTGACAGGGATAAAACTGTTTTTT. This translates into CASSVSWEVTGIKLFF.

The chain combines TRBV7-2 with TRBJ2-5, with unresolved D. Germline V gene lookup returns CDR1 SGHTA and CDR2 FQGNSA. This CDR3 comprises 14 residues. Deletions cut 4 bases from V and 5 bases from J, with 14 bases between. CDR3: CASSSQLGSETQYF. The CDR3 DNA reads TGTGCCAGCAGCTCTCAATTAGGCTCGGAGACCCAGTACTTC.

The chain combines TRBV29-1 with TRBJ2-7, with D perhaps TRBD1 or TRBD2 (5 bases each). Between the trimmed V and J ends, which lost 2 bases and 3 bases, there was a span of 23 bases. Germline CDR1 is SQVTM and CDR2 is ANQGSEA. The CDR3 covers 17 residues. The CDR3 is CSVEKYNKGTALYEQYF. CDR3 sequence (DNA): TGCAGCGTTGAAAAATACAATAAAGGGACGGCTCTCTACGAGCAGTACTTC.

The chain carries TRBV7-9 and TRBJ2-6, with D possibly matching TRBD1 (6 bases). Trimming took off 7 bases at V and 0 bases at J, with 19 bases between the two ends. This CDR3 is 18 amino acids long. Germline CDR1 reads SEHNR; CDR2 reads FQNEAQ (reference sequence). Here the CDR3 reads CASIPIVTGSSGANVLTF. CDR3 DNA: TGTGCCAGCATTCCTATCGTCACAGGGAGCTCTGGGGCCAACGTCCTGACTTTC.

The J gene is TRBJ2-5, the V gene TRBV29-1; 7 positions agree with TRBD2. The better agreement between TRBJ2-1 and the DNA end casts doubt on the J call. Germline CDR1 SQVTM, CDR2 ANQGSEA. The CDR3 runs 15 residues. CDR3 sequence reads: CSAHGSGGSINEQFF. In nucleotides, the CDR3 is TGCAGCGCTCATGGGAGTGGCGGGAGTATTAATGAGCAGTTCTTC.

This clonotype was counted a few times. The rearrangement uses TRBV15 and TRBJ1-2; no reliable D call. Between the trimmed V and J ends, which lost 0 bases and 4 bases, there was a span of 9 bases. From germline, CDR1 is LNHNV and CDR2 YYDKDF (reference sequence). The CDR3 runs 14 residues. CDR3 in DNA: TGTGCCACCAGCAGAGACGGGGATCCCTATGGCTACACCTTC. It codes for CATSRDGDPYGYTF.

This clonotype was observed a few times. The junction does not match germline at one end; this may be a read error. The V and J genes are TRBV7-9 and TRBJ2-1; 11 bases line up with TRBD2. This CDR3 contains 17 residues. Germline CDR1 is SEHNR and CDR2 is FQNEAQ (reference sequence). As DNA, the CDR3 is TGTGCCAACAGCTCAACCCTCTCTAGCGGGGGGTTAGATGAGCAGTTCTTC. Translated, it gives CANSSTLSSGGLDEQFF.

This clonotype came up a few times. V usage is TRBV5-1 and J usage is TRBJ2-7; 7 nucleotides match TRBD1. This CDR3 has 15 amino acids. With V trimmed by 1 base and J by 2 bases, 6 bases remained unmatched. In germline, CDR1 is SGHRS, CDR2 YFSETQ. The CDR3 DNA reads TGCGCCAGCAGCTTGACAGGGGTCCTAACCTACGAGCAGTACTTC. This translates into CASSLTGVLTYEQYF.

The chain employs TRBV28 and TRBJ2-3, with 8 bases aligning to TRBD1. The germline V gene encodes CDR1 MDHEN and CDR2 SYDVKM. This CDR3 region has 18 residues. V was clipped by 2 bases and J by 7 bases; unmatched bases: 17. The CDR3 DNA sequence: TGTGCCAGCAGTTTAGAACGAGTGGACAGGGCCGGGGCTCATACGCAGTATTTT. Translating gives CASSLERVDRAGAHTQYF.